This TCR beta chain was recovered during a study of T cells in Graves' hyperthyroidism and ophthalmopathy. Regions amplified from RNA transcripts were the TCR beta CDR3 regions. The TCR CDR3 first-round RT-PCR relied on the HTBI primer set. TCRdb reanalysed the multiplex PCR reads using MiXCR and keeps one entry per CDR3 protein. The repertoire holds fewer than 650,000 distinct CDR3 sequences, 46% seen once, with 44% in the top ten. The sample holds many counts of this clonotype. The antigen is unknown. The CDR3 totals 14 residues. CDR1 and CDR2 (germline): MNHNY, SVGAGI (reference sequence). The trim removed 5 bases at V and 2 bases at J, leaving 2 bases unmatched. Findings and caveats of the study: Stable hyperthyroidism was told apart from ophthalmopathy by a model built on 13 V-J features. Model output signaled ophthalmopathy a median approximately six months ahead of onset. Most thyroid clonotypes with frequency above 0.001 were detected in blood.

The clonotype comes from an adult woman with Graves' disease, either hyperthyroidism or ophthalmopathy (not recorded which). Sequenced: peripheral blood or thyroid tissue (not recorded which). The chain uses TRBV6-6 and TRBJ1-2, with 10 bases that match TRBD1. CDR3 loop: CASSGQGVNYGYTF. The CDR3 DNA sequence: TGTGCCAGCAGTGGACAGGGGGTGAACTATGGCTACACCTTC.